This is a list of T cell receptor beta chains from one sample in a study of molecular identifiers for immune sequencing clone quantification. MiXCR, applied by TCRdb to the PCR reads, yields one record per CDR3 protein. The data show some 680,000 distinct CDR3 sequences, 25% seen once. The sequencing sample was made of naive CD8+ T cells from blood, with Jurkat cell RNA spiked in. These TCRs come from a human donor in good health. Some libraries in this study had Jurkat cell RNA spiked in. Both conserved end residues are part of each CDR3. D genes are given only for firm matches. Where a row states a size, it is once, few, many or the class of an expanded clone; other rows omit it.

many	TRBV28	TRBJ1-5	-	CASSFANQPQHF	TGTGCCAGCAGTTTCGCCAATCAGCCCCAGCATTTT
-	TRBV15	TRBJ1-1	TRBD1	CATSRDRGLNTEAFF	TGTGCCACCAGCAGGGACAGGGGTTTGAACACTGAAGCTTTCTTT
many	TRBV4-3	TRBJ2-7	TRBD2	CASSPTGGAYEQYF	TGCGCCAGCAGCCCGACCGGGGGGGCGTATGAGCAGTACTTC
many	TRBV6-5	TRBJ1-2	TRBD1	CASSWGQGSGYTF	TGTGCCAGCAGTTGGGGACAGGGAAGCGGCTACACCTTC
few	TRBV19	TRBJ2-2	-	CASKQGGFAGELFF	TGTGCCAGTAAACAGGGAGGTTTTGCCGGGGAGCTGTTTTTT
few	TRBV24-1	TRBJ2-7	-	CATSSVSGDSPYEQYF	TGTGCCACCAGTTCTGTTTCAGGGGACTCGCCCTACGAGCAGTACTTC
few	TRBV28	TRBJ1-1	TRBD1	CASSPRGRFTEAFF	TGTGCCAGCAGTCCCAGGGGGCGCTTCACTGAAGCTTTCTTT
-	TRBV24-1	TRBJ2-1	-	CATNDRLGPLSDYNEQFF	TGTGCCACCAACGACAGACTAGGACCTTTATCCGACTACAATGAGCAGTTCTTC
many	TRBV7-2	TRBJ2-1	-	CASSFFYGNTYNEQFF	TGTGCCAGCAGCTTTTTTTACGGTAATACCTACAATGAGCAGTTCTTC
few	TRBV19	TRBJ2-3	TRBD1	CASSAWDSADTQYF	TGTGCCAGTAGTGCCTGGGACAGCGCAGATACGCAGTATTTT
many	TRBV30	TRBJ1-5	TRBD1	CAWSSGGGQPQHF	TGTGCCTGGAGTTCGGGAGGGGGCCAGCCCCAGCATTTT
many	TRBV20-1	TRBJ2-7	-	CSASSVGVSYEQYF	TGCAGTGCTAGCTCGGTGGGGGTGTCCTACGAGCAGTACTTC
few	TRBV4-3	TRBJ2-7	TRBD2	CASSHGTSAYEQYF	TGCGCCAGCAGCCATGGGACTAGCGCTTACGAGCAGTACTTC
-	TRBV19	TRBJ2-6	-	CASSTPTLFSGANVLTF	TGTGCCAGTAGTACCCCTACGTTGTTCTCTGGGGCCAACGTCCTGACTTTC
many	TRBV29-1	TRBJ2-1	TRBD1	CSVETGGVEEQFF	TGCAGCGTTGAGACAGGGGGGGTGGAAGAGCAGTTCTTC
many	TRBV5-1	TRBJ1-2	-	CASSSRTADYGYTF	TGCGCCAGCAGCTCCCGGACGGCCGACTATGGCTACACCTTC
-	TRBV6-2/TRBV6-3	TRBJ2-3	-	CASSYRGLFTDAQYF	TGTGCCAGCAGTTACCGGGGGCTATTCACAGATGCGCAGTATTTT
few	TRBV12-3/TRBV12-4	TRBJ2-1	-	CASVPTGGTFGDEQFF	TGTGCCAGCGTGCCGACGGGCGGGACTTTCGGCGATGAGCAGTTCTTC
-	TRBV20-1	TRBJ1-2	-	CSAKDRNYGYTF	TGCAGTGCCAAGGACAGAAACTATGGCTACACCTTC
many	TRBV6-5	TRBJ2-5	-	CASSYENQETQYF	TGTGCCAGCAGTTACGAAAACCAAGAGACCCAGTACTTC
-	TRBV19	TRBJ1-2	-	CASSIWGSLYGYTF	TGTGCCAGTAGTATTTGGGGAAGTCTGTATGGCTACACCTTC
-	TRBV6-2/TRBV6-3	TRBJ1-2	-	CASSLQGKDYGYTF	TGTGCCAGCAGTTTACAGGGAAAAGACTATGGCTACACCTTC
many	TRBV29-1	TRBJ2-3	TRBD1	CSVDWGTGFNTQYF	TGCAGCGTTGACTGGGGGACAGGGTTCAATACGCAGTATTTT
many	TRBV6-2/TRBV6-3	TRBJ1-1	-	CASSHSLNTEAFF	TGTGCCAGCAGTCACTCCCTGAACACTGAAGCTTTCTTT
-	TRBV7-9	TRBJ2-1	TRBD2	CASSLRLAGPHPRQFF	TGTGCCAGCAGCCTACGACTAGCGGGCCCCCACCCGCGGCAGTTCTTC
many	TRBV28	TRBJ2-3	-	CASSPFGGTSTDTQYF	TGTGCCAGCAGCCCCTTTGGGGGGACTAGCACAGATACGCAGTATTTT
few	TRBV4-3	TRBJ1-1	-	CASSQDLAGSTEAFF	TGCGCCAGCAGCCAAGATCTAGCTGGGAGCACTGAAGCTTTCTTT
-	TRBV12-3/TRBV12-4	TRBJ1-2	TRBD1	CASSPGTELPFYGYTF	TGTGCCAGCAGTCCCGGGACAGAACTACCTTTCTATGGCTACACCTTC
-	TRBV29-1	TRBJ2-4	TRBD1	CSRGQGAAINIQYF	TGCAGCCGGGGACAGGGAGCAGCCATTAACATTCAGTACTTC
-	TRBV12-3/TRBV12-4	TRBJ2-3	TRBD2	CASSRFNTLAGGQDAQYF	TGCGCCAGCAGTCGGTTCAACACACTAGCGGGGGGGCAGGATGCGCAGTATTTT
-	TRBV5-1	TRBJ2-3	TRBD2	CASSFGGSSDTQYF	TGCGCCAGCAGCTTCGGGGGGTCTTCAGATACGCAGTATTTT
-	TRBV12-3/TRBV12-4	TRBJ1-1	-	CASSYPGDPNTEAFF	TGTGCCAGCAGTTACCCGGGGGATCCAAACACTGAAGCTTTCTTT
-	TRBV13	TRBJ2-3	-	CASSPAVGPFTQYF	TGTGCCAGCAGCCCCGCAGTGGGACCTTTCACGCAGTATTTT
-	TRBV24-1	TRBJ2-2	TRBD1	CATSDLRGGQGNTGELFF	TGTGCCACCAGTGATTTGCGCGGTGGACAGGGGAACACCGGGGAGCTGTTTTTT
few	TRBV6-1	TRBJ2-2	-	CASSQTPQGFTGELFF	TGTGCCAGCAGTCAAACCCCCCAGGGGTTTACCGGGGAGCTGTTTTTT
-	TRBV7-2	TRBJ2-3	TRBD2	CASSFTSGSADTHYF	TGTGCCAGCAGCTTTACTAGCGGGAGCGCTGATACGCATTACTTT
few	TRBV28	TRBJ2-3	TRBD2	CASSFPGTSGTSDIDTQYF	TGTGCCAGCAGTTTCCCCGGGACTAGCGGGACGTCAGACATAGATACGCAGTATTTT
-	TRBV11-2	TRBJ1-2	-	CASSLEDRAAYGYTF	TGTGCCAGCAGCTTAGAGGACAGAGCCGCCTATGGCTACACCTTC
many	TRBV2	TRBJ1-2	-	CASLSERDYGYTF	TGTGCCAGCTTGAGTGAGAGGGACTATGGCTACACCTTC
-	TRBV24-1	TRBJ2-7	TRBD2	CATSDPTSGGYEQYF	TGTGCCACCAGTGATCCCACTAGCGGGGGTTACGAGCAGTACTTC
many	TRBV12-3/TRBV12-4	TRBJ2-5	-	CASSSRGPYQETQYF	TGTGCCAGCAGTTCCAGAGGACCCTACCAAGAGACCCAGTACTTC
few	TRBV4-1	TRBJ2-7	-	CASSQGPSVSYEQYF	TGCGCCAGCAGCCAAGGGCCGTCTGTCTCCTACGAGCAGTACTTC
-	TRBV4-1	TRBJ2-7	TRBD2	CASSKIAGGPFEQCF	TGCGCCAGCAGCAAAATAGCGGGAGGGCCTTTCGAGCAGTGCTTC